One sample yielded the 28 T cell receptor beta chains listed below, sequenced in a study of blood T cell repertoires in COVID-19. Repertoires were generated with immunoSEQ multiplex PCR, while TCRdb's copy carries only in-frame clones and drops some. The table includes 150,000 or so clones, around 80% detected once. The sample taken for sequencing was PBMCs or T cells enriched from blood (not recorded which). These receptors all come from a man aged 50 to 60 who had recovered from COVID-19.

The J gene is TRBJ2-1, the V gene TRBV25-1; a possible D gene is TRBD1 (6 bases). CDR3 size: 16 residues. Trimming shortened V by 3 bases and J by 6 bases, and 18 bases separated the two germline ends. Germline V CDR1 and CDR2: MGHDK, SYGVNS. CDR3 sequence: CASSDRRGERVNEQFF. In DNA, the CDR3 is TGTGCCAGCAGTGATCGCAGGGGCGAGAGGGTCAATGAGCAGTTCTTC.

Remarks on this clone: This same CDR3 is encoded by further DNA sequences in the sample. This rearrangement joins TRBV29-1 to TRBJ1-5, with D possibly TRBD1 on 6 matching bases. The CDR3 is made up of 13 amino acids. The V and J ends lost 6 bases and 4 bases respectively, with 13 bases between them. Germline CDR1 reads SQVTM; CDR2 reads ANQGSEA. For the CDR3, the DNA is TGCAGCGTCCGGGACAACTTAAATCAGCCCCAGCATTTT. Amino acid sequence: CSVRDNLNQPQHF.

V is TRBV29-1 and J is TRBJ1-3; no reliable D call. The V and J ends lost 4 bases and 1 base respectively, with 8 bases between them. From germline, CDR1 is SQVTM and CDR2 ANQGSEA. CDR3 length: 13 amino acids. The CDR3 loop is CSVVRASGNTIYF. In DNA form, the CDR3 reads TGCAGCGTTGTGAGGGCGTCTGGAAACACCATATATTTT.

The chain joins TRBV18 to TRBJ1-1; D possibly corresponds to TRBD1 (6 bases). The germline CDR1 and CDR2 sequences are KGHSH and LQKENI. This CDR3 contains 17 residues. V was cut by 3 bases and J by 0 bases, with 17 bases left in between. CDR3 nucleotides: TGTGCCAGCTCACCCCTCGGTGGGGGCTCAATGAACACTGAAGCTTTCTTT. Its translation is CASSPLGGGSMNTEAFF.

The gene calls are TRBV4-2 and TRBJ2-7; a weak D match, TRBD1 (5 bases). Germline CDR1 LGHNA, CDR2 YNFKEQ. This CDR3 spans 14 amino acids. Trimming pared 1 base from V and 3 bases from J, leaving 10 bases between. The CDR3 is CASSQGGVVYEQYF. CDR3 nucleotides: TGTGCCAGCAGCCAAGGGGGCGTGGTCTACGAGCAGTACTTC.

V and J are TRBV18 and TRBJ2-1; tentatively, D is TRBD1 (6 bases). The CDR3 runs to 14 residues. Germline-derived CDR1 and CDR2 are KGHSH and LQKENI. The V and J ends lost 4 bases and 7 bases respectively, with 14 bases between them. CDR3 region: CASSLGASRNEQFF. The CDR3 DNA sequence: TGTGCCAGCTCACTGGGGGCCTCCAGGAATGAGCAGTTCTTC.

This chain connects TRBV11-2 to TRBJ1-2, with D unresolved. The length of the CDR3 is 14 residues. V lost 1 base and J lost 2, with 8 bases in between. From germline, CDR1 is SGHAT and CDR2 FQNNGV. CDR3 bases: TGTGCCAGCAGCTTAGTGGGCAGCAACTATGGCTACACCTTC. This translates into CASSLVGSNYGYTF.

The chain recombines TRBV28 with TRBJ2-1; D ambiguous. The CDR3 is made up of 16 amino acids. Germline CDR1 is MDHEN and CDR2 is SYDVKM. V lost 10 bases to trimming and J lost 5 bases, with 24 bases between them. The CDR3 loop reads CATIPLPPTRHNEQFF. DNA of the CDR3: TGTGCCACCATCCCCCTCCCTCCTACGCGTCACAATGAGCAGTTCTTC.

The V call is TRBV18, the J call TRBJ2-6, with 8 nucleotides matching TRBD2. In germline, CDR1 is KGHSH, CDR2 LQKENI. The CDR3 is made up of 20 amino acids. Trimming at V came to 1 base and at J to 2 bases, leaving 13 bases not matched to a gene. CDR3 protein: CASSPRMTGGPSTGANVLTF. The CDR3 DNA follows: TGTGCCAGCTCACCACGAATGACGGGAGGGCCCTCCACTGGGGCCAACGTCCTGACTTTC.

The chain links TRBV5-1 to TRBJ1-2; TRBD1 agrees at 7 bases. Trimming cost V 4 bases and J 6 bases; bases outside gene matches: 6. Germline lookup yields CDR1 SGHRS and CDR2 YFSETQ. The CDR3 consists of 13 residues. Written as DNA, the CDR3 is TGCGCCAGCAGCCCGGGGACAGCCCATGGCTACACCTTC. This gives the protein CASSPGTAHGYTF.

V gene TRBV21-1 combines with J gene TRBJ2-7; no DNA check was done on the table's D call, TRBD2. TRBV21-1 is classified as a pseudogene. The CDR3 loop spans 19 amino acids. The CDR3 here is CASSKVGSGRAEESYEQYF. CDR3 bases: TGTGCCAGCAGCAAAGTGGGGAGCGGGAGGGCCGAGGAGTCCTACGAGCAGTACTTC.

This chain joins TRBV12-3 or TRBV12-4 and TRBJ1-1; maybe TRBD1 (5 bases). V was shortened by 8 bases and J by 5 bases, with 15 bases between the two germline ends. The CDR3 totals 13 residues. The CDR3 DNA is TGTGCCAGCGCCACACAAGGGGTTACTGAAGCTTTCTTT. As protein: CASATQGVTEAFF.

The CDR3 DNA is TGTGCCAGCAGCCGCCCGACAGGTTGGAACACTGAAGCTTTCTTT. Translation gives CASSRPTGWNTEAFF. The chain uses TRBV28 and TRBJ1-1, with a possible D match to TRBD1 (6 bases). The CDR3 is made up of 15 amino acids. The ends were cut back, 6 bases at V and 1 base at J, with 15 bases in the middle. Germline CDR1 is MDHEN and CDR2 is SYDVKM.

The V gene is TRBV5-4, the J gene TRBJ2-5, with 14 positions matching TRBD2. Germline lookup yields CDR1 SGHNT and CDR2 YYREEE (reference sequence). The J segment lost 5 bases and the V segment lost 0 bases, leaving 6 bases of the junction unmatched. This CDR3 spans 17 amino acids. CDR3 in amino acids: CASSLDGGTSGGETQYF. In nucleotides, the CDR3 is TGTGCCAGCAGCTTGGACGGGGGGACTAGCGGGGGCGAGACCCAGTACTTC. The full variable domain, its missing parts supplied by reference TRBV5-4 and TRBJ2-5, is ETGVTQSPTHLIKTRGQQVTLRCSSQSGHNTVSWYQQALGQGPQFIFQYYREEENGRGNFPPRFSGLQFPNYSSELNVNALELDDSALYLCASSLDGGTSGGETQYFGPGTRLLVL.

The rearrangement joins TRBV18 to TRBJ2-3; 11 bases line up with TRBD2. CDR3 length equals 17 residues. V was pared by 3 bases and J by 1 base, with 6 bases of the junction left unmatched. Germline CDR1 is KGHSH and CDR2 is LQKENI. CDR3 DNA: TGTGCCAGCTCACCCTTAGCGGGAGGGCTCCGCACAGATACGCAGTATTTT. Amino acid sequence: CASSPLAGGLRTDTQYF.

V gene TRBV19 combines with J gene TRBJ1-5, with D unclear. Per the germline V gene, CDR1 is LNHDA and CDR2 is SQIVND (reference sequence). There are 14 residues in the CDR3. V shed 4 bases and J shed 11 bases, with 18 bases lying between them. CDR3 DNA sequence: TGTGCCAGTAGTAATGGAATCGGGTTATCAGCCCAGCATTTT. Its protein product is CASSNGIGLSAQHF. The whole variable domain, remainder taken from reference TRBV19 and TRBJ1-5, is DGGITQSPKYLFRKEGQNVTLSCEQNLNHDAMYWYRQDPGQGLRLIYYSQIVNDFQKGDIAEGYSVSREKKESFPLTVTSAQKNPTAFYLCASSNGIGLSAQHFGDGTRLSIL.

In DNA form, the CDR3 reads TGTGCCAGCAGCCTACAAACTAGGAGAGGAAACACCATATATTTT. The encoded protein is CASSLQTRRGNTIYF. V is TRBV7-7 and J is TRBJ1-3, with D unclear. The length of the CDR3 is 15 residues. V gave up 5 bases and J gave up 4 bases, with 15 bases separating them. Per germline, CDR1 SSHAT and CDR2 FNYEAQ (reference sequence). The full variable domain, in which reference TRBV7-7 and TRBJ1-3 provide the parts outside the CDR3, is GAGVSQSPRYKVTKRGQDVTLRCDPISSHATLYWYQQALGQGPEFLTYFNYEAQPDKSGLPSDRFSAERPEGSISTLTIQRTEQRDSAMYRCASSLQTRRGNTIYFGEGSWLTVV.

The genes are TRBV6-2 or TRBV6-3 and TRBJ2-2; possible D gene TRBD1, 6 bases. The CDR3 contains 19 residues. V was clipped by 2 bases and J by 2 bases, with 21 bases between them. Germline values: CDR1 MNHEY, CDR2 SVGEGT. The CDR3 nucleotides read TGTGCCAGCAGTTACCAGGCCACCCTAGGGGGTTTAAACACCGGGGAGCTGTTTTTT. This encodes CASSYQATLGGLNTGELFF.

The chain is built from TRBV5-1 and TRBJ1-1, with D perhaps TRBD1 (6 bases). V was trimmed by 5 bases and J by 1 base, leaving 9 bases between them. The CDR3 contains 13 residues. Germline V lookup: CDR1 SGHRS, CDR2 YFSETQ. CDR3 DNA: TGCGCCAGCAGGCGGGGGCGGAACACTGAAGCTTTCTTT. This codes for CASRRGRNTEAFF.

The chain combines TRBV6-6 with TRBJ2-1, with 7 bases lining up with TRBD2. Looked up from germline, CDR1 is MNHNY and CDR2 is SVGAGI (reference sequence). The CDR3 loop spans 15 amino acids. V trimming: 7 bases; J trimming: 0 bases; junction bases outside the gene matches: 6. CDR3 sequence: CASNRLAGSYNEQFF. For the CDR3, the DNA is TGTGCCAGCAACAGACTAGCTGGCTCCTACAATGAGCAGTTCTTC.

The V call is TRBV5-1, the J call TRBJ1-1, with 7 bases fitting TRBD1. The trim removed 4 bases at V and 6 bases at J, leaving 9 bases unmatched. From germline, CDR1 is SGHRS and CDR2 YFSETQ. The CDR3 totals 14 residues. The CDR3 reads CASSIPGQPPEAFF. CDR3 DNA sequence: TGCGCCAGCAGCATACCGGGACAGCCGCCTGAAGCTTTCTTT.

This clone was seen ten or more times. The V and J genes are TRBV30 and TRBJ1-4; tentative D call: TRBD1 (5 bases). The CDR3 extends over 12 amino acids. Trimming took 6 bases from V and 5 from J, leaving 10 bases between them. Germline CDR1 and CDR2: GTSNPN and SVGIG (reference sequence). CDR3 sequence reads: CACQGRNEKLFF. Written as DNA, the CDR3 is TGTGCCTGCCAGGGCCGAAATGAAAAACTGTTTTTT. The full variable domain, completed using reference TRBV30 and TRBJ1-4, is SQTIHQWPATLVQPVGSPLSLECTVEGTSNPNLYWYRQAAGRGLQLLFYSVGIGQISSEVPQNLSASRPQDRQFILSSKKLLLSDSGFYLCACQGRNEKLFFGSGTQLSVL.

The DNA for the CDR3 is TGTGCCAGCAGTGAATTCGGAGAGACCCAGTACTTC. Protein product: CASSEFGETQYF. The chain carries TRBV6-1 and TRBJ2-5; D is unclear. The germline gives CDR1 MNHNS, CDR2 SASEGT. Deletions cut 2 bases from V and 4 bases from J, with 5 bases between. There are 12 residues in the CDR3.

This clone appeared a few times. This chain links TRBV28 with TRBJ2-7; 8 bases match TRBD1. Trimming removed 6 bases from V and 4 bases from J; junction bases left unmatched: 17. From germline, CDR1 is MDHEN and CDR2 SYDVKM. There are 17 residues in the CDR3. The CDR3 sequence: CASRLGVFEDRDYEQYF. The CDR3 region has the DNA TGTGCCAGCAGGCTAGGGGTTTTTGAGGACAGGGATTACGAGCAGTACTTC.

V and J are TRBV3-1 (or the pseudogene TRBV3-2) and TRBJ2-3; 10 nucleotides agree with TRBD1. With V trimmed by 3 bases and J by 5 bases, 8 bases remained unmatched. Germline V gene sequence: CDR1 LGHDT, CDR2 YNNKEL (reference sequence). The CDR3 extends over 16 amino acids. The CDR3 protein is CASSQTGTGAIDTQYF. DNA of the CDR3: TGTGCCAGCAGCCAGACCGGGACAGGGGCCATAGATACGCAGTATTTT.

This rearrangement joins TRBV28 to TRBJ1-3; 9 nucleotides line up with TRBD1. Trimming cost V 10 bases and J 1 base; bases outside gene matches: 8. CDR3 length: 15 amino acids. CDR1 MDHEN and CDR2 SYDVKM come from the germline V gene. The CDR3 protein is CATQTGGRSGNTIYF. CDR3 in DNA: TGTGCCACGCAAACAGGGGGCCGGTCTGGAAACACCATATATTTT.

V and J are TRBV13 and TRBJ1-6; no reliable D call. V gave up 8 bases and J gave up 7 bases, with 15 bases separating them. CDR3 size: 14 residues. Germline V gene sequence: CDR1 PRHDT, CDR2 FYEKMQ (reference sequence). The CDR3 DNA reads as TGTGCCAGCCGCCGGTCCGAGTACAATTCACCCCTCCACTTT. Its translation is CASRRSEYNSPLHF.

The chain joins TRBV14 to TRBJ2-2; TRBD1 aligns across 8 bases. The CDR3 covers 16 residues. The junction had 9 bases not matched to a gene; V was cut back by 0 bases and J by 9 bases. Germline lookup yields CDR1 SGHDN and CDR2 FVKESK. CDR3 sequence: CASSQDARGLTRELFF. The CDR3 nucleotides read TGTGCCAGCAGCCAAGATGCCAGGGGGCTAACTCGGGAGCTGTTTTTT. The full variable domain, with the rest looked up from reference TRBV14 and TRBJ2-2, is EAGVTQFPSHSVIEKGQTVTLRCDPISGHDNLYWYRRVMGKEIKFLLHFVKESKQDESGMPNNRFLAERTGGTYSTLKVQPAELEDSGVYFCASSQDARGLTRELFFGEGSRLTVL.